This TCR beta chain was recorded in a study of blood T cell repertoires in COVID-19. About the research overall: Samples representing acute and convalescent COVID-19 were sourced from the United States, Italy and Spain. T cells, B-cell-depleted T cells, or PBMCs supplied cDNA or gDNA.

This table comes from immunoSEQ multiplex PCR, and its TCRdb copy is limited to in-frame clones, with some not included. The sample includes under 65,000 clones, about 93% of them seen just once. The CDR3 length is 13 residues. Trimming left V 3 bases short and J 0 bases short, with 9 bases between. CDR1 and CDR2 (germline): DFQATT, SNEGSKA (reference sequence). In this sample, this clone turned up once. This receptor was identified in an elderly woman with active COVID-19. This chain connects TRBV20-1 to TRBJ2-7; D not certain. The specimen sequenced was peripheral blood. The CDR3 here is CSASIPGSYEQYF. The CDR3 DNA is TGCAGTGCTAGTATCCCCGGCTCCTACGAGCAGTACTTC.